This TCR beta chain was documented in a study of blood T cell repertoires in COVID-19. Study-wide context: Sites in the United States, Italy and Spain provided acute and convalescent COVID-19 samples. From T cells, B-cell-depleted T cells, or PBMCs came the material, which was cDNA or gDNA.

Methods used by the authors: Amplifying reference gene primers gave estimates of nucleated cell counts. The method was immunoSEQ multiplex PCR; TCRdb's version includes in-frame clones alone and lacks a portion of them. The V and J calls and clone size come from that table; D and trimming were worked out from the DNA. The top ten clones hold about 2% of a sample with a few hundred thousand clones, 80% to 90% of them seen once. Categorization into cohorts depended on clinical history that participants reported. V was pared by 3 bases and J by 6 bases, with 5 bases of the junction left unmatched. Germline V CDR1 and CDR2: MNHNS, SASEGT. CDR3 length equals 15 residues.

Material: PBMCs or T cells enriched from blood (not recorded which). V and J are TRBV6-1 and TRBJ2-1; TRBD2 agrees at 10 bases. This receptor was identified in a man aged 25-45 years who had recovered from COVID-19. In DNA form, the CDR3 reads TGTGCCAGCAGTGATACTAGCGGGGATTTCAATGAGCAGTTCTTC. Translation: CASSDTSGDFNEQFF.